A selection of T cell receptor beta chains follows, all from one sample in a study of blood T cells in healthy people across ages. TCRdb recomputed calls from the 5' RACE reads with MiXCR, one row per CDR3 protein. The sample contains around 870,000 distinct CDR3 sequences, 25% to 35% of which appear only once. The material sequenced was blood. The receptors here all came from a woman over 75 in good health. Both conserved end residues are part of each CDR3. A D gene is named only where the DNA matches it firmly. Expanded clones get a size class; other rows say once, few or many, or leave the size out.

cdr3_aa cdr3_nt clone_size j_call v_call d_call
CASSLGVASANEQFF TGTGCCAGCAGCTTGGGGGTGGCCTCCGCCAATGAGCAGTTCTTC few TRBJ2-1 TRBV7-2 -
CASSLGDRGGNTEAFF TGTGCCAGCAGTTTGGGGGACAGGGGTGGGAACACTGAAGCTTTCTTT - TRBJ1-1 TRBV12-3/TRBV12-4 TRBD1
CSARESTGRTEAFF TGCAGTGCTAGGGAATCGACAGGCAGGACTGAAGCTTTCTTT - TRBJ1-1 TRBV20-1 -
CASSTGTGTDTQYF TGTGCCAGCAGCACCGGGACAGGCACAGATACGCAGTATTTT many TRBJ2-3 TRBV9 TRBD1
CASSEAGITEAFF TGCGCCAGCAGTGAGGCTGGGATCACTGAAGCTTTCTTT - TRBJ1-1 TRBV10-2 -
CASSLRGLRGGNKETQYF TGTGCCAGCAGTTTACGGGGCCTTAGGGGAGGGAACAAAGAGACCCAGTACTTC - TRBJ2-5 TRBV28 TRBD2
CSTRSSETQYF TGCAGTACTAGATCTTCGGAGACCCAGTACTTC few TRBJ2-5 TRBV20-1 -
CASSLNGAAGYTF TGTGCCAGCAGTTTAAACGGGGCTGCAGGCTACACCTTC many TRBJ1-2 TRBV12-3/TRBV12-4 -
CSATIYRVGGVMNTEAFF TGCAGTGCTACGATCTACAGGGTAGGGGGGGTAATGAACACTGAAGCTTTCTTT few TRBJ1-1 TRBV20-1 -
CASSLGLTPGYEQYF TGCGCCAGCAGCTTGGGCCTAACCCCGGGCTACGAGCAGTACTTC - TRBJ2-7 TRBV5-1 -
CASGFRQQNTEAFF TGTGCCAGCGGCTTTAGACAGCAAAACACTGAAGCTTTCTTT - TRBJ1-1 TRBV11-2 -
CSASPKGYEQYF TGCAGTGCTAGCCCTAAGGGCTACGAGCAGTACTTC - TRBJ2-7 TRBV20-1 -
CASRTQTGEFGEEKLFF TGTGCCAGCCGCACGCAAACGGGGGAATTCGGCGAAGAAAAACTGTTTTTT - TRBJ1-4 TRBV6-2/TRBV6-3 -
CASSVGLALSTDTQYF TGCGCCAGCAGTGTCGGACTAGCGTTGAGCACAGATACGCAGTATTTT many TRBJ2-3 TRBV10-1 TRBD2
CASSLRTGPREQYF TGTGCCAGCTCACTACGGACAGGCCCCCGCGAGCAGTACTTC many TRBJ2-7 TRBV18 TRBD1
CASSSAGQMNTEAFF TGTGCCAGCAGCTCCGCGGGACAGATGAACACTGAAGCTTTCTTT few TRBJ1-1 TRBV7-8 TRBD1
CASSYLRTTKNIQYF TGTGCCAGCAGTTACTTGAGGACCACCAAAAACATTCAGTACTTC many TRBJ2-4 TRBV6-2/TRBV6-3 -
CASSLSSGARNEQYF TGTGCCAGCAGTTTGTCTTCAGGGGCTAGGAACGAGCAGTACTTC many TRBJ2-7 TRBV12-3/TRBV12-4 -
CSALQDRGHYGHTF TGCAGTGCTCTACAGGACAGAGGTCACTATGGCCACACCTTC - TRBJ1-2 TRBV20-1 -
CSVSEVWEQYF TGCAGCGTTTCTGAGGTATGGGAGCAGTACTTC - TRBJ2-5 TRBV29-1 -
CASSSGPGMDQETQYF TGTGCCAGCTCTAGTGGTCCGGGGATGGACCAAGAGACCCAGTACTTC many TRBJ2-5 TRBV18 -
CASSFFGTSYGYTF TGTGCCAGCAGTTTTTTTGGGACAAGCTATGGCTACACCTTC many TRBJ1-2 TRBV6-2/TRBV6-3 -
CSARGETSGPHTEQYF TGCAGTGCTAGAGGGGAGACTAGCGGACCCCATACAGAGCAGTACTTC few TRBJ2-7 TRBV20-1 TRBD2
CASSPGPHSYEQYF TGTGCCAGCAGCCCCGGGCCCCATTCCTACGAGCAGTACTTC - TRBJ2-7 TRBV11-3 -
CSARDSPRDGTEAFF TGCAGTGCTAGAGATAGTCCCAGGGACGGCACTGAAGCTTTCTTT - TRBJ1-1 TRBV20-1 -
CASSLPMNTEAFF TGTGCCAGCAGCTTGCCTATGAACACTGAAGCTTTCTTT many TRBJ1-1 TRBV5-6 -
CASSVQGGNQPQHF TGTGCCAGCAGCGTCCAAGGGGGCAATCAGCCCCAGCATTTT many TRBJ1-5 TRBV9 -
CASSPGQWAYEQYF TGCGCCAGCAGCCCGGGACAGTGGGCCTACGAGCAGTACTTC many TRBJ2-7 TRBV5-1 TRBD1
CASSFSGRAYEQYF TGTGCCAGCAGTTTTTCAGGGAGAGCATACGAGCAGTACTTC few TRBJ2-7 TRBV12-3/TRBV12-4 -
CSVAGAYEQYF TGCAGCGTTGCCGGGGCCTACGAGCAGTACTTC many TRBJ2-7 TRBV29-1 -
CASSPRGTNYGYTF TGTGCCAGCAGCCCCAGGGGAACTAACTATGGCTACACCTTC many TRBJ1-2 TRBV7-6 -
CASSLTGTAPTF TGTGCCAGCAGCTTAACAGGGACGGCACCCACCTTC - TRBJ1-2 TRBV7-8 -
CAGSYTGLRDACSYEQYF TGTGCCGGCAGCTACACCGGTTTGAGGGACGCCTGCTCCTACGAGCAGTACTTC - TRBJ2-7 TRBV6-5 -
CASSATPGTDYEQYF TGTGCCAGCAGCGCGACTCCCGGGACAGACTACGAGCAGTACTTC - TRBJ2-7 TRBV7-8 TRBD1
CASSLTGSYGYTF TGTGCCAGCAGCCTTACAGGATCCTATGGCTACACCTTC many TRBJ1-2 TRBV12-3/TRBV12-4 -
CASSLETRRTDTQYF TGTGCCAGCAGCTTGGAGACAAGGAGGACAGATACGCAGTATTTT - TRBJ2-3 TRBV7-2 -
CTSSPNSPLHF TGTACCAGCAGCCCAAATTCACCCCTCCACTTT - TRBJ1-6 TRBV2 -
CAWRGQGKETQYF TGTGCCTGGAGGGGACAGGGGAAAGAGACCCAGTACTTC many TRBJ2-5 TRBV30 TRBD1
CASSFSGTGGRLRNQPQHF TGTGCCAGCAGCTTTTCCGGGACAGGGGGCCGTTTACGCAATCAGCCCCAGCATTTT - TRBJ1-5 TRBV5-4 TRBD1
CASSYPDSARSYNEQFF TGTGCCAGCAGTTACCCTGACAGTGCACGTTCCTACAATGAGCAGTTCTTC many TRBJ2-1 TRBV6-2/TRBV6-3 -
CASSPAMGRGNQPQHF TGTGCCAGCAGTCCAGCCATGGGGAGAGGCAATCAGCCCCAGCATTTT - TRBJ1-5 TRBV12-3/TRBV12-4 -
CASSFRGTFGYNEQFF TGTGCCAGCAGCTTCAGGGGGACCTTCGGCTACAATGAGCAGTTCTTC many TRBJ2-1 TRBV7-2 TRBD1
CASSFGTGVEQYF TGTGCCAGCAGTTTTGGGACAGGGGTCGAGCAGTACTTC many TRBJ2-7 TRBV28 TRBD1
CSVKNRGERREQYF TGCAGTGTTAAGAACCGGGGGGAAAGAAGGGAGCAGTACTTC - TRBJ2-4 TRBV20-1 TRBD2